This T cell receptor beta chain was recovered during a study of graft-versus-host responses after intestinal transplantation. Overall study context: Anti-thymocyte globulin induction was given to all recipients, followed by tacrolimus and steroids for around three years.

Produced via immunoSEQ multiplex PCR; TCRdb's table is partial and in-frame only. The sample lists about 70,000 clones; over 70% were seen once. Looked up from germline, CDR1 is SQVTM and CDR2 is ANQGSEA. Trimming took 5 bases from V and 0 from J, leaving 11 bases between them. This CDR3 has 14 amino acids. This clone is a singleton in its sample. Its cognate antigen is unknown. The sequence came from a human donor who was the organ donor for an intestinal transplant. The rearrangement links TRBV29-1 to TRBJ1-3; D is unresolved. The sample was unstimulated CD4+ T cells sorted from spleen or lymph node cells, taken before transplant. CDR3 amino acids: CSVRRTDSGNTIYF. CDR3 nucleotides: TGCAGCGTTCGACGGACTGACTCTGGAAACACCATATATTTT.